This T cell receptor beta chain came from a study of T cell responses to AZD1222 COVID-19 vaccine. About the research overall: Analyses pooled second doses at about 4 or about 12 weeks.

General observations from the study: Among AZD1222 vaccinees, only 5 to 7 were seropositive at baseline. Spike-wide coverage was observed for vaccine-associated CD4 TCRs, with dominant responses at 160-218 and 743-854. Following two doses of AZD1222, Spike-specific TCR breadth and depth rose.

V lost 3 bases, J lost 1 base, and 6 bases stayed unmatched. Germline V lookup: CDR1 SNHLY, CDR2 FYNNEI. The CDR3 covers 16 residues. In the case of this clone: What it binds is unknown.

Clones were sequenced by immunoSEQ multiplex PCR, and TCRdb holds only the in-frame ones, with some missing. The sample carries more than 140,000 clones, 89% recorded once. The receptor's source is an adult in good health. Here the sequenced sample was peripheral blood, taken on day 0 of AZD1222 vaccination. The V call is TRBV2, the J call TRBJ1-1, with TRBD1 matching 9 bases. The CDR3 here is CASSEWLQGANTEAFF. The CDR3, as DNA: TGTGCCAGCAGTGAGTGGCTACAGGGGGCGAACACTGAAGCTTTCTTT.